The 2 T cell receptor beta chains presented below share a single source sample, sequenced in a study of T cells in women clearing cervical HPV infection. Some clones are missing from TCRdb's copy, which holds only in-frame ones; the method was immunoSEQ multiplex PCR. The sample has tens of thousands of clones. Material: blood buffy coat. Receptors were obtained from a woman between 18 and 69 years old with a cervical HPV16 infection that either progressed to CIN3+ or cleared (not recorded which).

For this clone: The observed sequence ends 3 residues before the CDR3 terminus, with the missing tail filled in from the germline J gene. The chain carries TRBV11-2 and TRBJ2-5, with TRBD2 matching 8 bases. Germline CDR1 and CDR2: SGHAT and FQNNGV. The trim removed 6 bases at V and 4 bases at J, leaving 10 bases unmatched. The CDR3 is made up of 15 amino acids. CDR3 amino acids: CASSSGTRVGETQYF. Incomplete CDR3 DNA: TGTGCCAGCAGTTCCGGGACTAGAGTAGGAGAGACC.

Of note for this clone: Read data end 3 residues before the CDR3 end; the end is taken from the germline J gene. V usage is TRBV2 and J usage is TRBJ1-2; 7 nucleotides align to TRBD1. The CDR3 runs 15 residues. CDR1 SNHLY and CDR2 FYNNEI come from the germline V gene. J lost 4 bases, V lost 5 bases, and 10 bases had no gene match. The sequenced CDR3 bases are TGTGCCAGCAGTATAACACGGGACAGCGCCTATGGC. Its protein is CASSITRDSAYG. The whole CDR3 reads CASSITRDSAYGYTF.